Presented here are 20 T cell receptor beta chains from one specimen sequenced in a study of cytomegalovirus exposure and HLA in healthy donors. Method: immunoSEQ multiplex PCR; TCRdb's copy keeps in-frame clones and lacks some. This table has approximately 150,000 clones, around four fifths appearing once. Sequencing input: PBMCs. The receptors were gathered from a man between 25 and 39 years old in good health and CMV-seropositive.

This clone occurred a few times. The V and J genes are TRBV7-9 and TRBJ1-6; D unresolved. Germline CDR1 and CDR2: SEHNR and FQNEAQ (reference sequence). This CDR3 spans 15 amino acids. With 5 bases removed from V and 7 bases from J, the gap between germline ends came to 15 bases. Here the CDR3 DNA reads TGTGCCAGCAGCCCCGGGCCGAGGGAGAATTCACCCCTCCACTTT. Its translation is CASSPGPRENSPLHF.

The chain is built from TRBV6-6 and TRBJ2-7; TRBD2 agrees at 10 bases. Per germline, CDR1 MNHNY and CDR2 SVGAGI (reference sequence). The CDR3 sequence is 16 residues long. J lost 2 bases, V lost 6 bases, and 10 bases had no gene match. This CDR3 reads CASRPKSGGVTYEQYF. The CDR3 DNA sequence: TGTGCCAGCAGGCCGAAAAGCGGGGGGGTTACCTACGAGCAGTACTTC.

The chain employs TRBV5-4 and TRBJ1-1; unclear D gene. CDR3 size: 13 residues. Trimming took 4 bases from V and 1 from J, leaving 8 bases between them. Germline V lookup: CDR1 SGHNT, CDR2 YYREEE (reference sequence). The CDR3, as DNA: TGTGCCAGCAGCCCCGTCGGGAACACTGAAGCTTTCTTT. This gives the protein CASSPVGNTEAFF.

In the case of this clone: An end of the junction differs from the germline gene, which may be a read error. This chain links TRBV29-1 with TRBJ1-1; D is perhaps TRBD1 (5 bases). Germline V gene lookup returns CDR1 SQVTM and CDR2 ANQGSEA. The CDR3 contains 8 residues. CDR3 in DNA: TGCAGCGTTGAAACAGCAGGGTTT. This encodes CSVETAGF.

The CDR3: CASSYAGGNEKLFF. The CDR3 nucleotides are TGTGCCAGCAGTTACGCAGGGGGCAATGAAAAACTGTTTTTT. The chain uses TRBV6-5 and TRBJ1-4, with TRBD1 identical over 8 bases. The germline V gene has CDR1 MNHEY and CDR2 SVGAGI. With V trimmed by 2 bases and J by 5 bases, 1 base remained unmatched. The CDR3 totals 14 residues.

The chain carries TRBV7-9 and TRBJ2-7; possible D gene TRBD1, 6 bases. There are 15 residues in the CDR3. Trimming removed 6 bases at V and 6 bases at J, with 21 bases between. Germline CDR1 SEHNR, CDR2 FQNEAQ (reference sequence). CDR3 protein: CASRTSDGGSSEQYF. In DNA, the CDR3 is TGTGCCAGCAGAACCTCCGATGGGGGCTCGTCCGAGCAGTACTTC.

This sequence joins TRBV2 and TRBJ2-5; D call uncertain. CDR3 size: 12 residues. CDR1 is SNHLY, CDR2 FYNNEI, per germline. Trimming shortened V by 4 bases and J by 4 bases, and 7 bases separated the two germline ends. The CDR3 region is CASSVHVETQYF. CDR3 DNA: TGTGCCAGCAGTGTCCATGTAGAGACCCAGTACTTC. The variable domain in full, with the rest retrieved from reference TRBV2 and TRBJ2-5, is EPEVTQTPSHQVTQMGQEVILRCVPISNHLYFYWYRQILGQKVEFLVSFYNNEISEKSEIFDDQFSVERPDGSNFTLKIRSTKLEDSAMYFCASSVHVETQYFGPGTRLLVL.

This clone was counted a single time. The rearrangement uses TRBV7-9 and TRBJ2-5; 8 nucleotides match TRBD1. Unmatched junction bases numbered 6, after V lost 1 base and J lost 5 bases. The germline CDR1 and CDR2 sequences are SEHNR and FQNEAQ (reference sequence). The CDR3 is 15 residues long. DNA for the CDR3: TGTGCCAGCAGCTTAGACAGGGGGGTTGGCGAGACCCAGTACTTC. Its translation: CASSLDRGVGETQYF. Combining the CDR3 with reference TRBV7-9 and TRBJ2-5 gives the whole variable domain DTGVSQNPRHKITKRGQNVTFRCDPISEHNRLYWYRQTLGQGPEFLTYFQNEAQLEKSRLLSDRFSAERPKGSFSTLEIQRTEQGDSAMYLCASSLDRGVGETQYFGPGTRLLVL.

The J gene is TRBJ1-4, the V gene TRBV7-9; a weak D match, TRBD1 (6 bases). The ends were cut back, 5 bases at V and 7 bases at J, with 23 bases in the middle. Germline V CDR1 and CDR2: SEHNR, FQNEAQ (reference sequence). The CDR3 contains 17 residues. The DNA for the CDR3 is TGTGCCAGCAGCCCTGGTACAGGGTCGGGTTCGTTTGAAAAACTGTTTTTT. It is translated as CASSPGTGSGSFEKLFF.

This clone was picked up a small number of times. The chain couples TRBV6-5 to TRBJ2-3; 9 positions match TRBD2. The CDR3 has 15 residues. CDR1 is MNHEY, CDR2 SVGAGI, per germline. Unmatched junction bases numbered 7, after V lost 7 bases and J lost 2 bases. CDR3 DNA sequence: TGTGCCAGCAACGTAGCGGGGGCCCTCACAGATACGCAGTATTTT. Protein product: CASNVAGALTDTQYF.

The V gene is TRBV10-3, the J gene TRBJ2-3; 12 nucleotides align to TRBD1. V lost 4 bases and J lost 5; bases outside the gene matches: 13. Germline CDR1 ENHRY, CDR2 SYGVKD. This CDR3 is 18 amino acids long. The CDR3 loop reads CAISGGSRDRGLVDTQYF. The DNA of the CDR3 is TGTGCCATCAGTGGGGGATCCCGGGACAGGGGGCTGGTAGATACGCAGTATTTT.

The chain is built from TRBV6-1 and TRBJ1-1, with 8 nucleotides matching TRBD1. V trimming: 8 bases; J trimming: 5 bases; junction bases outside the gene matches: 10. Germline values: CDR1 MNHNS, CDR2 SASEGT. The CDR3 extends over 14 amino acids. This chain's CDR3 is CASSKTGVLTEAFF. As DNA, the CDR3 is TGTGCCAGCTCTAAGACAGGGGTCTTAACTGAAGCTTTCTTT.

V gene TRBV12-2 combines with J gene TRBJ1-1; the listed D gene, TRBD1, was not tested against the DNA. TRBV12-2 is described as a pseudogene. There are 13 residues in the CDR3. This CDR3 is CASRWTENPEAFF. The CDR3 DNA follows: TGTGCAAGTCGCTGGACAGAGAACCCTGAAGCTTTCTTT.

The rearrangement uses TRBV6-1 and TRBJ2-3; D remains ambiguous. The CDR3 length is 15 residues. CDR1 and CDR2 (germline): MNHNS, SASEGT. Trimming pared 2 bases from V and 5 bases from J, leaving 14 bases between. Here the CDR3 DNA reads TGTGCCAGCAGTGAATTTCGCGCCGGCGGAGATACGCAGTATTTT. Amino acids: CASSEFRAGGDTQYF.

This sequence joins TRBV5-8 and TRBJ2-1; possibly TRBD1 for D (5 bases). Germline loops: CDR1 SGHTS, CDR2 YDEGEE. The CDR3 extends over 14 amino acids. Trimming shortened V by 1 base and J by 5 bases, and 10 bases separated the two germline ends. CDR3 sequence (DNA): TGTGCCAGCAGCTTGTACGCAGGGAACAATGAGCAGTTCTTC. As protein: CASSLYAGNNEQFF.

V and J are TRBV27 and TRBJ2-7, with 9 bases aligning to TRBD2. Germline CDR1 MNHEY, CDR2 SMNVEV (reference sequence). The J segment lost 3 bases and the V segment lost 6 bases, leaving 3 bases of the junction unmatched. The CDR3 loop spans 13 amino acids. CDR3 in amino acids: CASRLAGDYEQYF. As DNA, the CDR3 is TGTGCCAGCAGGTTAGCGGGGGACTACGAGCAGTACTTC.

Here the CDR3 reads CASSLLRDSETQYF. The CDR3, as DNA: TGTGCCAGCAGCCTCCTTCGGGACAGCGAGACCCAGTACTTC. The chain couples TRBV7-8 to TRBJ2-5; 7 bases are a match to TRBD1. The V gene's germline CDR1 is SGHVS and CDR2 FQNEAQ. This CDR3 is 14 amino acids long. The V gene end was trimmed by 5 bases and the J gene end by 5 bases; junction bases not matched to a gene: 8. Based on the CDR3 plus reference TRBV7-8 and TRBJ2-5, the full variable domain is GAGVSQSPRYKVAKRGQDVALRCDPISGHVSLFWYQQALGQGPEFLTYFQNEAQLDKSGLPSDRFFAERPEGSVSTLKIQRTQQEDSAVYLCASSLLRDSETQYFGPGTRLLVL.

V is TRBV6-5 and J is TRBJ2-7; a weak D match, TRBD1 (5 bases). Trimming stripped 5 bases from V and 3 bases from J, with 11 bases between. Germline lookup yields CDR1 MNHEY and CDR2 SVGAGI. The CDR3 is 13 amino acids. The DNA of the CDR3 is TGTGCCAGCAGTCAGGGTATGATCTACGAGCAGTACTTC. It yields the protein CASSQGMIYEQYF.

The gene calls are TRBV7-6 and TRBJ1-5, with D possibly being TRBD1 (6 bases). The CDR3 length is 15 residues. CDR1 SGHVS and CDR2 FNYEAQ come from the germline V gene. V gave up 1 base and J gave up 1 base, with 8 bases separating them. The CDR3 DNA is TGTGCCAGCAGCTTAGACGACAGGAGCAATCAGCCCCAGCATTTT. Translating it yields CASSLDDRSNQPQHF.

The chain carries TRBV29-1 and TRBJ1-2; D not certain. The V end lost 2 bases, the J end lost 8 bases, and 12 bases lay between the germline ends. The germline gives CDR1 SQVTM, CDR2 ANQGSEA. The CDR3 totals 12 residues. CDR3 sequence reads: CSVERGVKGYTF. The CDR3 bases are TGCAGCGTTGAACGCGGGGTAAAGGGCTACACCTTC.